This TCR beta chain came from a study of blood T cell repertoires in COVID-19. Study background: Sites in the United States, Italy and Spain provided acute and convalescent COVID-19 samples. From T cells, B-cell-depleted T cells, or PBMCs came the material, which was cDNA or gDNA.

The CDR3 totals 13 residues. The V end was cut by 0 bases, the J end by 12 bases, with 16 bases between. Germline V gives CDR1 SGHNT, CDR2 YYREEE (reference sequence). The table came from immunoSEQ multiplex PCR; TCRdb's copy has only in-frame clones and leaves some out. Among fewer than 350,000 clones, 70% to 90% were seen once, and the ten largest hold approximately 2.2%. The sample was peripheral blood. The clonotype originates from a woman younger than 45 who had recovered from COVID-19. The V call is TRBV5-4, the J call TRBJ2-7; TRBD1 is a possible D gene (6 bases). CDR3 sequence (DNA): TGTGCCAGCAGCTTGGGGGACACCAGGGATCGGTACTTC. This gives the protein CASSLGDTRDRYF.